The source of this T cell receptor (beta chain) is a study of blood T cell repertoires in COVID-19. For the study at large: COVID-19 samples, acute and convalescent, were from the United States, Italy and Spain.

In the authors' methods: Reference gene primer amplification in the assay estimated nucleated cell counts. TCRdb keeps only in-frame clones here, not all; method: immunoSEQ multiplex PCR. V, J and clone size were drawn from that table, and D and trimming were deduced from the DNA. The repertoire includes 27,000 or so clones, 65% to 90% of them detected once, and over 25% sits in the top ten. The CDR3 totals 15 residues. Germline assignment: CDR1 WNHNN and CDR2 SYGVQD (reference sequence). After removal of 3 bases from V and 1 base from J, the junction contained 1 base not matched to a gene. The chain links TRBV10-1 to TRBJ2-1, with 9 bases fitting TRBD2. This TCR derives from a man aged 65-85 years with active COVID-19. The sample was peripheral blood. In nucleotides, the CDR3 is TGCGCCAGCAGTGATGGACTAGCGTCCTACAATGAGCAGTTCTTC. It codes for CASSDGLASYNEQFF.